This TCR beta chain is from a study of blood T cell repertoires in COVID-19. Study context: T cells, B-cell-depleted T cells, or PBMCs provided the cDNA or gDNA that served as material.

Seattle cases were enrolled at active infection and followed longitudinally. The length of the CDR3 is 15 residues. Germline assignment: CDR1 SGHTS and CDR2 YDEGEE. V dropped 6 bases and J dropped 4; count of bases not matched to a gene: 7. Authors' analysis steps: Reference gene primer amplification in the assay estimated nucleated cell counts. TCRdb keeps only in-frame clones here, not all; method: immunoSEQ multiplex PCR. V, J and clone size are those of that table, while D and trimming were read from the DNA. The sample has approximately 80,000 clones, approximately 85% seen once; the top ten hold 8.5% to 10%.

The clonotype comes from a man between 50 and 59 years old with COVID-19, enrolled during active disease. Sequenced sample: peripheral blood. J is TRBJ1-2 and V is TRBV5-8; 12 nucleotides match TRBD1. CDR3 loop: CASTHRDRGLYGYTF. The CDR3 DNA is TGTGCCAGCACTCACCGGGACAGGGGGCTCTATGGCTACACCTTC.